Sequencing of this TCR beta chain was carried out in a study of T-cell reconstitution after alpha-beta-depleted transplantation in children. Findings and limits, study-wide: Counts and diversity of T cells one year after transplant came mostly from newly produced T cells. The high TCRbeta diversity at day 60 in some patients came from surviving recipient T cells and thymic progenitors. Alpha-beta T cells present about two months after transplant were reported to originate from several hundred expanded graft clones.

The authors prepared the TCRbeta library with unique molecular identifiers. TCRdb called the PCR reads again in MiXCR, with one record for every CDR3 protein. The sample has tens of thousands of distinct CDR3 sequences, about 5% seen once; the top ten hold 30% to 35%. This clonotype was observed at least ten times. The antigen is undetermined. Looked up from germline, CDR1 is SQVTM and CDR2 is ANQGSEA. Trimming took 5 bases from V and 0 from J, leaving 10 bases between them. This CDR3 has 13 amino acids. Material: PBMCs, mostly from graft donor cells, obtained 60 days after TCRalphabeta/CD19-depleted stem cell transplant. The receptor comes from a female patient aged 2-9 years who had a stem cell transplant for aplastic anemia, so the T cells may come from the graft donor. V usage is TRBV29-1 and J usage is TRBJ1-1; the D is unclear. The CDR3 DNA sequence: TGCAGCGTTATAGCACAGCTGAACACTGAAGCTTTCTTT. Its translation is CSVIAQLNTEAFF. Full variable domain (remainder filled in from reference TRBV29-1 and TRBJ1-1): SAVISQKPSRDICQRGTSLTIQCQVDSQVTMMFWYRQQPGQSLTLIATANQGSEATYESGFVIDKFPISRPNLTFSTLTVSNMSPEDSSIYLCSVIAQLNTEAFFGQGTRLTVV.